This entry lists 5 T cell receptor beta chains sequenced from one sample in a study of blood T cell repertoires in COVID-19. Profiled with immunoSEQ multiplex PCR; TCRdb holds only in-frame clones, not every one. The table includes hundreds of thousands of clones, 65% to 85% detected once. Sequenced material: peripheral blood. Receptor source: an elderly woman with acute or convalescent COVID-19.

This clone was observed a single time. V gene TRBV3-1 (or the pseudogene TRBV3-2) combines with J gene TRBJ1-4; D is ambiguous. V gave up 2 bases and J gave up 0 bases, with 4 bases separating them. Germline V gene data show CDR1 as LGHDT and CDR2 as YNNKEL (reference sequence). CDR3 size: 14 residues. The CDR3 DNA reads TGTGCCAGCAGCCAACACACAACTAATGAAAAACTGTTTTTT. It codes for CASSQHTTNEKLFF.

This rearrangement joins TRBV19 to TRBJ2-5; 11 bases line up with TRBD1. The CDR3 is 15 amino acids. Germline trimming cut 4 bases from V and 4 bases from J; bases unmatched to any gene: 5. Germline assignment: CDR1 LNHDA and CDR2 SQIVND (reference sequence). CDR3 in amino acids: CASSRTGGAVETQYF. CDR3 sequence (DNA): TGTGCCAGTAGTAGGACAGGGGGCGCGGTAGAGACCCAGTACTTC.

This chain links TRBV7-3 with TRBJ1-2, with 9 nucleotides matching TRBD1. The junction had 6 bases not matched to a gene; V was cut back by 4 bases and J by 6 bases. The CDR3 runs to 14 residues. The germline CDR1 and CDR2 sequences are SGHTA and FQGTGA. The CDR3 DNA sequence: TGTGCCAGCAGCTCGAACAGGGGGCCGGATGGCTACACCTTC. It is translated as CASSSNRGPDGYTF.

The rearrangement uses TRBV5-4 and TRBJ2-1; D is possibly TRBD1 (6 bases). Trimming took off 0 bases at V and 9 bases at J, with 10 bases between the two ends. This CDR3 has 13 residues. Per the germline V gene, CDR1 is SGHNT and CDR2 is YYREEE (reference sequence). CDR3 sequence: CASSLDSRGEQFF. The CDR3 DNA reads as TGTGCCAGCAGCTTGGACTCCAGGGGTGAGCAGTTCTTC.

The V gene is TRBV19, the J gene TRBJ1-2; 9 bases agree with TRBD1. This CDR3 is 12 amino acids long. V was pared by 8 bases and J by 5 bases, with 3 bases of the junction left unmatched. Germline CDR1 and CDR2: LNHDA and SQIVND (reference sequence). CDR3 in DNA: TGTGCCAGTCGGGACAGGGAATATGGCTACACCTTC. Protein product: CASRDREYGYTF.